This T cell receptor beta chain emerged from a study of blood T cell repertoires in COVID-19. Whole-study context: Samples came from the United States, Italy and Spain, spanning acute and convalescent COVID-19. The analysed material was cDNA or gDNA that came from T cells, B-cell-depleted T cells, or PBMCs.

In the authors' workflow: Estimation of nucleated cell counts relied on the amplification of reference gene primers. Profiling relied on immunoSEQ multiplex PCR, and the TCRdb table lists in-frame clones only, not all of them. The V and J calls and the clone size are those of that table, but D and trimming were determined from the DNA. Among 130,000 or so clones, approximately 88% were seen once, and the ten largest hold 10%. CDR1 is LGHNT and CDR2 is FRNRAP in the germline V gene. The CDR3 spans 14 residues. Between the trimmed V and J ends, which lost 4 bases and 4 bases, there was a span of 11 bases.

This receptor was identified in a middle-aged man with acute or convalescent COVID-19. The sample taken for sequencing was peripheral blood. The chain recombines TRBV12-5 with TRBJ1-3; D is ambiguous. The chain's CDR3 is CASGSSSGGNTIYF. The CDR3 nucleotides are TGTGCTAGTGGTTCATCTTCGGGGGGAAACACCATATATTTT.